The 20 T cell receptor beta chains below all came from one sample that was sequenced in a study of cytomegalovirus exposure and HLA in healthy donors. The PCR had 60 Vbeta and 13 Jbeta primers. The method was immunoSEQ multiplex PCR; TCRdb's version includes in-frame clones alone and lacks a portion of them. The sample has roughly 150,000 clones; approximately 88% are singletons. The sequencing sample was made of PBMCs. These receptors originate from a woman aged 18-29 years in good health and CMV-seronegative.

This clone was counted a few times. In nucleotides, the CDR3 is TGTGCCAGTAGTAGACTAGTGGGATCCTACAATGAGCAGTTCTTC. Protein sequence: CASSRLVGSYNEQFF. The V call is TRBV19, the J call TRBJ2-1, with D possibly being TRBD2 (6 bases). CDR3 size: 15 residues. The V end lost 4 bases, the J end lost 1 base, and 11 bases lay between the germline ends. Germline V gene sequence: CDR1 LNHDA, CDR2 SQIVND (reference sequence).

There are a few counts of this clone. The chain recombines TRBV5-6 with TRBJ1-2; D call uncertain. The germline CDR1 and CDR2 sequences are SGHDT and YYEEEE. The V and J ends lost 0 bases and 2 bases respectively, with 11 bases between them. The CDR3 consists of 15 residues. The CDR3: CASSLVRVPNYGYTF. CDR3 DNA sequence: TGTGCCAGCAGCTTGGTCCGGGTCCCAAACTATGGCTACACCTTC.

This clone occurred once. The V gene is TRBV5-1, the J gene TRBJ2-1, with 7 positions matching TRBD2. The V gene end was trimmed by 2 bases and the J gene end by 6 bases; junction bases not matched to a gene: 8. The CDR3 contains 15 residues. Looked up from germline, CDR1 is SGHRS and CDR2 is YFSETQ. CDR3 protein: CASSFNPGGINEQFF. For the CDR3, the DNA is TGCGCCAGCAGCTTTAACCCCGGGGGGATCAATGAGCAGTTCTTC.

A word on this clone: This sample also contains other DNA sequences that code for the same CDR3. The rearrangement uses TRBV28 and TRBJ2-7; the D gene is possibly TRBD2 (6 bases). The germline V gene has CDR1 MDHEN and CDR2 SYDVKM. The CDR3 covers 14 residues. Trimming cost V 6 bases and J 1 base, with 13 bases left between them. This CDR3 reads CASSLGGGSYEQYF. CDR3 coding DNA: TGTGCCAGCAGCCTAGGTGGAGGGTCCTACGAGCAGTACTTC.

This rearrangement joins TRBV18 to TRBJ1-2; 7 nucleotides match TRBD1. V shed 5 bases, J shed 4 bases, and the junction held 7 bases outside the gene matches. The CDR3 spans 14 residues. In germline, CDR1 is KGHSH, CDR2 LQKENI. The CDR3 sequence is CASSIRDSSYGYTF. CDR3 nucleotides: TGTGCCAGCTCAATCCGGGACAGCTCCTATGGCTACACCTTC.

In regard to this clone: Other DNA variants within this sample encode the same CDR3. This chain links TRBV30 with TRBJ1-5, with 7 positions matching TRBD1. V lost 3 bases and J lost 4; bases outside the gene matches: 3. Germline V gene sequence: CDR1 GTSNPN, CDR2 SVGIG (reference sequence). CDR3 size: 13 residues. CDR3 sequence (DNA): TGTGCCTGGAGCTTACAGGGGAATCAGCCCCAGCATTTT. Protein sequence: CAWSLQGNQPQHF.

The CDR3 DNA follows: TGTGCCAGCACCTCGGGGGTAGGGTACACTGAAGCTTTCTTT. Translation gives CASTSGVGYTEAFF. The chain recombines TRBV2 with TRBJ1-1, with D possibly matching TRBD1 (5 bases). The V end lost 7 bases, the J end lost 3 bases, and 15 bases lay between the germline ends. CDR3 length: 14 residues. The V gene's germline CDR1 is SNHLY and CDR2 FYNNEI.

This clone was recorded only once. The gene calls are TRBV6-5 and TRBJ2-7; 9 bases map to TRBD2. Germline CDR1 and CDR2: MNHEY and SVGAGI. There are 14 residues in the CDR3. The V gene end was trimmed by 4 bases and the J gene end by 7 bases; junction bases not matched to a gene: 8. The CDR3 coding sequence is TGTGCCAGCAGTTTATCTAGCGGGGTGGGAGAGCAGTACTTC. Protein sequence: CASSLSSGVGEQYF.

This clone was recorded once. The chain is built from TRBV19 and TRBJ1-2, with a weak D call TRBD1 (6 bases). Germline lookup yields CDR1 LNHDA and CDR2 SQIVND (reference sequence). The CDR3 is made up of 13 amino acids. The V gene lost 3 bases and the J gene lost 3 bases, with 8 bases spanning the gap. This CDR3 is CASSIAGDYGYTF. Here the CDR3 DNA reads TGTGCCAGTAGTATTGCAGGGGACTATGGCTACACCTTC.

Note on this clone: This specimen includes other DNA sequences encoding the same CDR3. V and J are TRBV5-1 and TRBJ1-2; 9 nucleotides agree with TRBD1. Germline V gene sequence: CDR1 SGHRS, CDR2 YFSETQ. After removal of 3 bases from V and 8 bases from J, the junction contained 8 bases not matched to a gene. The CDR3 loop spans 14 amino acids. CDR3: CASSSGTGIDGYTF. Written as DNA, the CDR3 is TGCGCCAGCAGCTCGGGGACAGGGATCGACGGCTACACCTTC. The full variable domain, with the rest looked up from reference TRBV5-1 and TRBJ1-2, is KAGVTQTPRYLIKTRGQQVTLSCSPISGHRSVSWYQQTPGQGLQFLFEYFSETQRNKGNFPGRFSGRQFSNSRSEMNVSTLELGDSALYLCASSSGTGIDGYTFGSGTRLTVV.

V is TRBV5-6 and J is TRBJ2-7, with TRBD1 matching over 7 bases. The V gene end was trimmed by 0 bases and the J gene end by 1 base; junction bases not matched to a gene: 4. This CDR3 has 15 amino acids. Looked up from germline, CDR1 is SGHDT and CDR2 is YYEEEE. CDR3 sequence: CASSLGGTDSYEQYF. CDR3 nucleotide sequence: TGTGCCAGCAGCTTGGGAGGGACAGATTCCTACGAGCAGTACTTC.

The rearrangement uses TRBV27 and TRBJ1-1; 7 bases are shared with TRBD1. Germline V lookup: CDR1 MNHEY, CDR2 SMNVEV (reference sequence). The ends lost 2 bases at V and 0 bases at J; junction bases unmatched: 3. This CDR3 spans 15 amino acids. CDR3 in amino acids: CASSLLGQMNTEAFF. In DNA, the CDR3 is TGTGCCAGCAGTTTACTGGGACAGATGAACACTGAAGCTTTCTTT.

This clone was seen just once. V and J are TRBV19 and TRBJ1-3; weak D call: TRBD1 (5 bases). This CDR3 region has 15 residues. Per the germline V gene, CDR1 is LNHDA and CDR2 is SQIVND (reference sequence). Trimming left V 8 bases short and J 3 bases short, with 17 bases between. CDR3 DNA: TGTGCCAGTTCCGATACCCAGGGCTTTGGAAACACCATATATTTT. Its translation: CASSDTQGFGNTIYF. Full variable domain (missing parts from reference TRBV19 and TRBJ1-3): DGGITQSPKYLFRKEGQNVTLSCEQNLNHDAMYWYRQDPGQGLRLIYYSQIVNDFQKGDIAEGYSVSREKKESFPLTVTSAQKNPTAFYLCASSDTQGFGNTIYFGEGSWLTVV.

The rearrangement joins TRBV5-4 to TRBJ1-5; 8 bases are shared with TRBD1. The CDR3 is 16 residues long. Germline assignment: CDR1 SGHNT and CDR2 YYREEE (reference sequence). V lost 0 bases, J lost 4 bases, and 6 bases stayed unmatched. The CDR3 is CASSLDGQGSNQPQHF. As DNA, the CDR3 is TGTGCCAGCAGCTTGGATGGACAGGGATCAAATCAGCCCCAGCATTTT.

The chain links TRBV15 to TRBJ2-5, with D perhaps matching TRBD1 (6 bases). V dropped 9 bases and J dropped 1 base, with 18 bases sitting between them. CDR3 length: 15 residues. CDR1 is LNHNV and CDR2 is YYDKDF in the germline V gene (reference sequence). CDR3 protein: CATKTQTGPQETQYF. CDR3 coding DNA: TGTGCCACTAAAACACAGACAGGCCCCCAAGAGACCCAGTACTTC.

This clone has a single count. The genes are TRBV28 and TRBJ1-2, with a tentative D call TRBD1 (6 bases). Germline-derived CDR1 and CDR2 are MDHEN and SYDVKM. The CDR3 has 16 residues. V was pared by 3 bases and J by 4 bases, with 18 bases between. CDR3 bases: TGTGCCAGCAGTTTCCCTCGACAGGCCGTCGGCTATGGCTACACCTTC. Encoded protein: CASSFPRQAVGYGYTF.

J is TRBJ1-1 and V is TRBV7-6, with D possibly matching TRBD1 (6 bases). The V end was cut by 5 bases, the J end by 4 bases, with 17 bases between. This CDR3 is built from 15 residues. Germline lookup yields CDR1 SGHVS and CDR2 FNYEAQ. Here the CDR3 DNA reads TGTGCCAGCAGCCCAAGTTTACAGGGAACCACTGAAGCTTTCTTT. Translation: CASSPSLQGTTEAFF.

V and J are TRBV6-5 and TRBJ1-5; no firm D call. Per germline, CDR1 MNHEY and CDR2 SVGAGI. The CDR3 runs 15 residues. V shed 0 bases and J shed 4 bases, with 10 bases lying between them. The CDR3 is CASSYSRLNNQPQHF. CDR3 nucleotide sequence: TGTGCCAGCAGTTACTCGAGGCTAAATAATCAGCCCCAGCATTTT.

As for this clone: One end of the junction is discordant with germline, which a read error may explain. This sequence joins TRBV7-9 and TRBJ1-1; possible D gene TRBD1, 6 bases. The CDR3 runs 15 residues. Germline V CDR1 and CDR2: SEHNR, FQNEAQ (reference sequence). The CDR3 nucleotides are TGTTCCAGCAGCAAAGGGGGGGGGCGAGGGACTGAAGCTTTCTTT. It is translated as CSSSKGGGRGTEAFF.

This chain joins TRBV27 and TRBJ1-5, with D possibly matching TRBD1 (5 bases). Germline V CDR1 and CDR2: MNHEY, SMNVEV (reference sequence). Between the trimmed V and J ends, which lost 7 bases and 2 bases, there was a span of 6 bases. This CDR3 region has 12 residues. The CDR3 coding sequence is TGTGCCAGCAAGACAGGCAATCAGCCCCAGCATTTT. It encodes CASKTGNQPQHF.